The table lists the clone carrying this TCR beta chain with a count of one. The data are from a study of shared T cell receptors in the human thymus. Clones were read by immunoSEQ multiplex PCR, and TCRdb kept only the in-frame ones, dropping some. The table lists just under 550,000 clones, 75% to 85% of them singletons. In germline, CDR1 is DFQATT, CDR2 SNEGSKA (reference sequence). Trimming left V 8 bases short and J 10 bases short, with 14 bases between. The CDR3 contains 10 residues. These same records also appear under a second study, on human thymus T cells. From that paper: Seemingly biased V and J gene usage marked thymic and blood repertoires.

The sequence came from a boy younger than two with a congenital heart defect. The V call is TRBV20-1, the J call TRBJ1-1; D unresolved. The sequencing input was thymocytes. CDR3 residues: CSLREGRAFF. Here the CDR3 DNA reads TGCAGTCTGCGGGAGGGCAGAGCTTTCTTT.